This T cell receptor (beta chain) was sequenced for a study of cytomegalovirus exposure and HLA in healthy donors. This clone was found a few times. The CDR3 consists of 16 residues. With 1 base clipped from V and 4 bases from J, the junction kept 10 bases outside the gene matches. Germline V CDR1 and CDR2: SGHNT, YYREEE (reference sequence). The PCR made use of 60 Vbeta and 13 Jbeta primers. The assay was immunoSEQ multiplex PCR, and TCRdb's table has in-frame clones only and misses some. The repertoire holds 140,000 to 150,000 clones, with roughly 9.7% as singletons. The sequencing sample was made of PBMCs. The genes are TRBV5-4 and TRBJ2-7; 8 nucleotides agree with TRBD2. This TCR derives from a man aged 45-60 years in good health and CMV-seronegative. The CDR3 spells CASSLRDGRAVYEQYF. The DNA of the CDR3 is TGTGCCAGCAGCTTGAGAGACGGGAGGGCAGTTTACGAGCAGTACTTC.